This T cell receptor beta chain was recovered during a study of Ad26.COV2.S vaccination and SARS-CoV-2 variants. CDR1 KGHSH and CDR2 LQKENI come from the germline V gene. The CDR3 is made up of 13 amino acids. V was clipped by 5 bases and J by 6 bases, with 11 bases between them. This clone has more than one count but fewer than ten. Its cognate antigen is unknown. Generated by immunoSEQ multiplex PCR, the TCRdb table keeps only in-frame clones and is missing some. The table has about 380,000 clones, 83% seen once. Study-wide results and limits: Vaccine and placebo groups showed comparable non-spike TCR breadth.

Described treatment: around 19 received Ad26.COV2.S at low or high dose, single or two shots; a few received placebo; per-sample allocation not given. The samples date from day 63 after the first vaccine or placebo injection. Here the sequenced sample was peripheral blood, taken in a trial of Ad26.COV2.S vaccine versus placebo. This chain connects TRBV18 to TRBJ1-5, with a weak D call TRBD1 (6 bases). This sequence was found in a person between 18 and 65 years old who received the Ad26.COV2.S COVID-19 vaccine or a placebo. CDR3 residues: CASSSTGIQPQHF. CDR3 DNA sequence: TGTGCCAGCTCATCGACAGGTATTCAGCCCCAGCATTTT.